The 32 T cell receptor beta chains given below trace back to one sample, sequenced in a study of T-cell reconstitution after alpha-beta-depleted transplantation in children. A TCRbeta library incorporating unique molecular identifiers was prepared. MiXCR was run by TCRdb on the PCR reads, yielding one entry per CDR3 protein. The sample has hundreds of thousands of distinct CDR3 sequences, 13% seen once; the top ten hold approximately 2%. The sample here was PBMCs, mostly from graft donor cells, taken 360 days after TCRalphabeta/CD19-depleted stem cell transplant. The source of these receptors is a male patient under 18 who had a stem cell transplant for acute myeloid leukemia, so the T cells may come from the graft donor.

This clonotype has only a few counts. This rearrangement joins TRBV11-2 to TRBJ2-3; tentatively, D is TRBD1 (6 bases). Germline CDR1 is SGHAT and CDR2 is FQNNGV. The V end was cut by 5 bases, the J end by 0 bases, with 12 bases between. This CDR3 spans 15 amino acids. The CDR3 region has the DNA TGTGCCAGCAGCCCCCGACAGGTTAGCACAGATACGCAGTATTTT. It encodes CASSPRQVSTDTQYF.

The rearrangement links TRBV29-1 to TRBJ2-5; the D is unclear. Trimming removed 4 bases at V and 2 bases at J, with 8 bases between. This CDR3 has 12 amino acids. In germline, CDR1 is SQVTM, CDR2 ANQGSEA. The CDR3 is CSVGRIQETQYF. For the CDR3, the DNA is TGCAGCGTTGGGCGAATACAAGAGACCCAGTACTTC.

CDR3 protein: CAISEPGANVLTF. DNA of the CDR3: TGTGCCATCAGTGAGCCTGGGGCCAACGTCCTGACTTTC. The rearrangement joins TRBV10-3 to TRBJ2-6; D is undetermined. Deletions cut 2 bases from V and 2 bases from J, with 1 base between. The CDR3 has 13 residues. Germline-derived CDR1 and CDR2 are ENHRY and SYGVKD.

V usage is TRBV11-2 and J usage is TRBJ1-6; D not resolved. Germline-derived CDR1 and CDR2 are SGHAT and FQNNGV. Trimming stripped 1 base from V and 8 bases from J, with 6 bases between. The CDR3 covers 13 residues. CDR3 amino acids: CASSLVNYSPLHF. The CDR3 coding sequence is TGTGCCAGCAGCTTAGTTAATTATTCACCCCTCCACTTT.

The chain uses TRBV7-8 and TRBJ2-5; D might be TRBD1 (6 bases). The CDR3 is made up of 14 amino acids. Germline V gene lookup returns CDR1 SGHVS and CDR2 FQNEAQ. Trimming removed 2 bases at V and 9 bases at J, with 16 bases between. Here the CDR3 DNA reads TGTGCCAGCAGCTTAAGGGGGTGGGATGGGGCCCAGTACTTC. This gives the protein CASSLRGWDGAQYF.

V usage is TRBV24-1 and J usage is TRBJ2-7; D remains ambiguous. This CDR3 region has 13 residues. Trimming removed 3 bases at V and 8 bases at J, with 13 bases between. The V gene's germline CDR1 is KGHDR and CDR2 SFDVKD. As DNA, the CDR3 is TGTGCCACCAGTGATCCCCCCGACGGAAAGCAGTACTTC. This translates into CATSDPPDGKQYF.

Many counts were recorded for this clonotype. The V and J genes are TRBV5-1 and TRBJ1-2; no firm D call. CDR3 length: 14 amino acids. Trimming left V 0 bases short and J 2 bases short, with 8 bases between. Germline CDR1 and CDR2: SGHRS and YFSETQ. The chain's CDR3 is CASSLGHINYGYTF. The DNA of the CDR3 is TGCGCCAGCAGCTTGGGACACATCAACTATGGCTACACCTTC.

The rearrangement uses TRBV12-3 or TRBV12-4 and TRBJ1-5; a weak D match, TRBD1 (5 bases). The CDR3 has 16 amino acids. Trimming removed 5 bases at V and 0 bases at J, with 14 bases between. The CDR3 bases are TGTGCCAGCAGTCTCCGGGACCGAACTAGCAATCAGCCCCAGCATTTT. This translates into CASSLRDRTSNQPQHF.

V is TRBV11-2 and J is TRBJ2-5, with D perhaps being TRBD1 or TRBD2 (5 bases each). This CDR3 comprises 15 residues. Looked up from germline, CDR1 is SGHAT and CDR2 is FQNNGV. Trimming pared 5 bases from V and 1 base from J, leaving 14 bases between. Here the CDR3 reads CASSPGTHPQETQYF. CDR3 DNA: TGTGCCAGCAGCCCAGGGACGCACCCCCAAGAGACCCAGTACTTC.

This chain links TRBV20-1 with TRBJ2-3, with 7 bases that match TRBD1. V was clipped by 3 bases and J by 2 bases; unmatched bases: 8. CDR1 DFQATT and CDR2 SNEGSKA come from the germline V gene (reference sequence). CDR3 length: 15 amino acids. Here the CDR3 reads CSASTDRFFTDTQYF. CDR3 coding DNA: TGCAGTGCTAGCACGGACAGGTTCTTCACAGATACGCAGTATTTT.

V and J are TRBV10-3 and TRBJ2-5; the D is unclear. CDR3 length: 14 amino acids. From germline, CDR1 is ENHRY and CDR2 SYGVKD. V lost 8 bases, J lost 1 base, and 14 bases lay in between. CDR3 coding DNA: TGTGCCATCGCTATCGACCCGTTCCAAGAGACCCAGTACTTC. Translated, it gives CAIAIDPFQETQYF.

This clonotype was recorded at least ten times. The chain joins TRBV29-1 to TRBJ2-1; perhaps TRBD2 as D (5 bases). Looked up from germline, CDR1 is SQVTM and CDR2 is ANQGSEA. V lost 6 bases, J lost 0 bases, and 12 bases lay in between. The CDR3 is made up of 14 amino acids. The CDR3 DNA follows: TGCAGCGTGTACCGAACTAGCTCCTACAATGAGCAGTTCTTC. It specifies CSVYRTSSYNEQFF.

This clonotype was seen more than once but under ten times. The rearrangement joins TRBV20-1 to TRBJ2-3; 10 bases line up with TRBD2. Trimming at V came to 3 bases and at J to 5 bases, leaving 8 bases not matched to a gene. The CDR3 has 15 amino acids. Germline V gene data show CDR1 as DFQATT and CDR2 as SNEGSKA (reference sequence). The chain's CDR3 is CSASGLAGVGDTQYF. The CDR3 bases are TGCAGTGCTAGTGGGCTAGCGGGAGTAGGAGATACGCAGTATTTT.

This clonotype was counted ten times or more. V and J are TRBV29-1 and TRBJ2-1; 10 positions match TRBD2. This CDR3 is built from 15 residues. CDR1 is SQVTM and CDR2 is ANQGSEA in the germline V gene. Germline trimming cut 1 base from V and 7 bases from J; bases unmatched to any gene: 7. The CDR3 loop reads CSVEGGLAGANEQFF. As DNA, the CDR3 is TGCAGCGTTGAAGGTGGGCTAGCGGGGGCAAATGAGCAGTTCTTC.

The rearrangement links TRBV15 to TRBJ2-5; 7 bases line up with TRBD2. This CDR3 has 15 residues. Germline V gives CDR1 LNHNV, CDR2 YYDKDF (reference sequence). V shed 0 bases, J shed 5 bases, and the junction held 6 bases outside the gene matches. CDR3 bases: TGTGCCACCAGCAGAGATGGGGAGGGTCCGGAGACCCAGTACTTC. Translated, it gives CATSRDGEGPETQYF.

V gene TRBV20-1 combines with J gene TRBJ1-3; D is unresolved. Trimming removed 0 bases from V and 4 bases from J, with 13 bases in between. The CDR3 length is 15 residues. CDR1 is DFQATT and CDR2 is SNEGSKA in the germline V gene (reference sequence). In DNA form, the CDR3 reads TGCAGTGCTAGAGATCCCGCCCCCCGGGGAAACACCATATATTTT. Translated, it gives CSARDPAPRGNTIYF.

The rearrangement joins TRBV7-2 to TRBJ2-7; TRBD2 agrees at 9 bases. V gave up 4 bases and J gave up 1 base; unmatched junction bases: 8. CDR3 length: 16 amino acids. CDR1 is SGHTA and CDR2 is FQGNSA in the germline V gene. The CDR3 region has the DNA TGTGCCAGCAGCTCAAAACTAGCGGGCCCTTCCTACGAGCAGTACTTC. This sequence encodes CASSSKLAGPSYEQYF.

The table lists this clonotype with a few counts. The V and J genes are TRBV5-1 and TRBJ2-5, with 11 positions matching TRBD2. The CDR3 is 15 residues long. The trim removed 9 bases at V and 1 base at J, leaving 8 bases unmatched. Germline V lookup: CDR1 SGHRS, CDR2 YFSETQ. The CDR3 loop reads CATSLAGGLQETQYF. Written as DNA, the CDR3 is TGCGCCACCTCCCTAGCGGGGGGCCTCCAAGAGACCCAGTACTTC.

This clonotype occurred many times. V is TRBV21-1 and J is TRBJ2-3; the table gives TRBD2 as D, unverified against the DNA. TRBV21-1 is noted as a pseudogene. CDR3 length: 15 residues. CDR3 in amino acids: CASSKGASGTDTQYF. CDR3 DNA: TGTGCCAGCAGCAAAGGGGCTAGCGGCACAGATACGCAGTATTTT.

This clonotype appeared a few times. CDR3: CASSSPPGGTTEQFF. The DNA for the CDR3 is TGTGCCAGCAGTTCCCCCCCGGGAGGTACAACTGAGCAGTTCTTC. The chain carries TRBV28 and TRBJ2-1; 7 nucleotides match TRBD2. V lost 4 bases, J lost 9 bases, and 12 bases stayed unmatched. The germline V gene has CDR1 MDHEN and CDR2 SYDVKM. This CDR3 comprises 15 residues.

The chain is built from TRBV24-1 and TRBJ2-4; D possibly matches TRBD1 or TRBD2 (5 bases each). Trimming removed 3 bases from V and 1 base from J, with 12 bases in between. The CDR3 spans 16 residues. Germline loops: CDR1 KGHDR, CDR2 SFDVKD. This chain's CDR3 is CATSDGPGTAKNIQYF. The CDR3 DNA is TGTGCCACCAGTGATGGGCCCGGGACGGCCAAAAACATTCAGTACTTC.

This clonotype has more than one count but fewer than ten. The chain carries TRBV3-1 and TRBJ2-7; the D gene could be TRBD1 or TRBD2 (5 bases each). Germline loops: CDR1 LGHDT, CDR2 YNNKEL (reference sequence). The CDR3 length is 14 residues. V gave up 2 bases and J gave up 2 bases, with 10 bases separating them. The CDR3 loop reads CASSQTPGPYEQYF. CDR3 nucleotide sequence: TGTGCCAGCAGCCAAACACCGGGGCCCTACGAGCAGTACTTC.

The CDR3 DNA reads as TGTGCCATCAAGCCGGACAGGGGGAACACCGGGGAGCTGTTTTTT. Translating it yields CAIKPDRGNTGELFF. The rearrangement joins TRBV10-3 to TRBJ2-2, with 9 bases matching TRBD1. Per the germline V gene, CDR1 is ENHRY and CDR2 is SYGVKD. V shed 7 bases, J shed 1 base, and the junction held 4 bases outside the gene matches. CDR3 size: 15 residues.

The chain recombines TRBV6-2 or TRBV6-3 with TRBJ2-3, with D maybe TRBD2 (6 bases). The germline CDR1 and CDR2 sequences are MNHEY and SVGEGT. V lost 0 bases to trimming and J lost 6 bases, with 13 bases between them. CDR3 length: 15 amino acids. The DNA for the CDR3 is TGTGCCAGCAGTTACTCCGGGACTGCCAGGGATACGCAGTATTTT. The encoded protein is CASSYSGTARDTQYF.

The genes are TRBV20-1 and TRBJ2-4; D gene unclear. The CDR3 is 14 residues long. Trimming shortened V by 0 bases and J by 0 bases, and 6 bases separated the two germline ends. CDR1 and CDR2 from the germline V gene are DFQATT and SNEGSKA (reference sequence). The CDR3 coding sequence is TGCAGTGCTAGAGATCGGCTAGCCAAAAACATTCAGTACTTC. Amino acid sequence: CSARDRLAKNIQYF.

V gene TRBV4-3 combines with J gene TRBJ2-2; 7 positions agree with TRBD2. Germline assignment: CDR1 LGHNA and CDR2 YSLEER. The CDR3 length is 16 residues. With V trimmed by 1 base and J by 0 bases, 2 bases remained unmatched. For the CDR3, the DNA is TGCGCCAGCAGCCAAGCTGGACTAGCGAACACCGGGGAGCTGTTTTTT. Translated, it gives CASSQAGLANTGELFF.

This clonotype showed up many times. The chain has TRBV12-3 or TRBV12-4 and TRBJ2-3; D possibly corresponds to TRBD2 (5 bases). V gave up 4 bases and J gave up 5 bases, with 7 bases separating them. The CDR3 length is 12 residues. CDR3 sequence reads: CASSSGVDTQYF. DNA for the CDR3: TGTGCCAGCAGTTCCGGGGTAGATACGCAGTATTTT.

The gene calls are TRBV20-1 and TRBJ2-1, with D possibly TRBD1 on 6 matching bases. Looked up from germline, CDR1 is DFQATT and CDR2 is SNEGSKA (reference sequence). This CDR3 has 16 residues. The V and J ends lost 0 bases and 2 bases respectively, with 14 bases between them. The CDR3 spells CSARDSGQPAYNEQFF. The CDR3 DNA reads TGCAGTGCTAGAGATTCAGGACAGCCAGCCTACAATGAGCAGTTCTTC.

This clonotype has a handful of counts. The chain is built from TRBV15 and TRBJ2-3, with 15 bases matching TRBD2. CDR1 and CDR2 from the germline V gene are LNHNV and YYDKDF (reference sequence). The junction had 3 bases not matched to a gene; V was cut back by 4 bases and J by 4 bases. The CDR3 totals 16 residues. In DNA form, the CDR3 reads TGTGCCACCAGCATCGGACTAGCGGGAGGGTCAGATACGCAGTATTTT. Its translation is CATSIGLAGGSDTQYF.

This clonotype was counted between two and nine times. The chain carries TRBV19 and TRBJ2-1; D remains unclear. The CDR3 is 16 amino acids. Germline V lookup: CDR1 LNHDA, CDR2 SQIVND (reference sequence). V lost 1 base and J lost 2, with 12 bases in between. CDR3 amino acids: CASSIGFTGAYNEQFF. In DNA form, the CDR3 reads TGTGCCAGTAGTATAGGCTTCACGGGCGCCTACAATGAGCAGTTCTTC.

The genes are TRBV14 and TRBJ2-1, with D perhaps matching TRBD1 or TRBD2 (5 bases each). Germline CDR1 is SGHDN and CDR2 is FVKESK. Trimming removed 0 bases at V and 5 bases at J, with 17 bases between. This CDR3 contains 17 residues. The CDR3 nucleotides are TGTGCCAGCAGCCAAGAGAGGGATCCCGGGACGAACAATGAGCAGTTCTTC. Protein product: CASSQERDPGTNNEQFF.

This clonotype occurred a few times. The chain recombines TRBV20-1 with TRBJ2-5; 9 positions agree with TRBD2. Germline V gene lookup returns CDR1 DFQATT and CDR2 SNEGSKA (reference sequence). This CDR3 is built from 13 residues. V lost 1 base to trimming and J lost 5 bases; unmatched junction nucleotides: 2. The CDR3 DNA reads TGCAGTGCTAGAGTTGCGGGAGGGGAGACCCAGTACTTC. Translated: CSARVAGGETQYF.